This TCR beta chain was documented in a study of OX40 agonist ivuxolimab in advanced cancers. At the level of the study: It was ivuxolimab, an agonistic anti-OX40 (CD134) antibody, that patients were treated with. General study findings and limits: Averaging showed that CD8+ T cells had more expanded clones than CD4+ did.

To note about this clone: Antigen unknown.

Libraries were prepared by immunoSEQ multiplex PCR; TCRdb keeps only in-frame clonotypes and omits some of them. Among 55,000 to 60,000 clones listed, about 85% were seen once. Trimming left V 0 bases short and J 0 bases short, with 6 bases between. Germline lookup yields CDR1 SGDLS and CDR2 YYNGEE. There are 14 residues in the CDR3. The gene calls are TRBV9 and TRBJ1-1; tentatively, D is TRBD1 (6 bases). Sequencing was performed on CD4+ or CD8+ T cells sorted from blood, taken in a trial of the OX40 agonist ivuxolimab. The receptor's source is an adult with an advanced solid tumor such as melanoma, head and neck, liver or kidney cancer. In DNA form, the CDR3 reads TGTGCCAGCAGCGTAGGGACAGTGAACACTGAAGCTTTCTTT. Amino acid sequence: CASSVGTVNTEAFF.